These T cell receptor beta chains were read from a single sample in a study of cytotoxic CD8 clonotypes in ibrutinib-treated CLL. Repertoires were generated with immunoSEQ multiplex PCR, while TCRdb's copy carries only in-frame clones and drops some. The data contain fewer than 35,000 clones, 75% to 85% of them singletons. Sequencing used PBMCs, obtained after 24 months of ibrutinib treatment. Receptors were obtained from a human donor with chronic lymphocytic leukemia. CDR3s include the opening cysteine and the closing phenylalanine or tryptophan. D genes are given only for firm matches. Clone size is not always given. Where it is, it says once, few, many or a class for expanded clones.

v_gene,j_gene,d_gene,abundance,CDR3nt,CDR3aa
TRBV5-4,TRBJ2-5,TRBD2,NA,TGTGCCAGCAGCCCCCAGCGGGGGGCTGTTTTAGAGACCCAGTACTTC,CASSPQRGAVLETQYF
TRBV6-5,TRBJ1-5,NA,NA,TGTGCCAGCAGTTGGACTCTGGGCCCCAATCAGCCCCAGCATTTT,CASSWTLGPNQPQHF
TRBV19,TRBJ2-7,NA,NA,TGTGCCAGTAGTTCGTCAGGGTACGAGCAGTACTTC,CASSSSGYEQYF
TRBV6-5,TRBJ2-7,TRBD1,NA,TGTGCCAGCAGAAGGGACAGGGGGCTGTACGAGCAGTACTTC,CASRRDRGLYEQYF
TRBV5-1,TRBJ2-7,TRBD1,NA,TGCGCCAGCAGCTTGGGGACAGGGGGCGCGGGCGAGCAGTACTTC,CASSLGTGGAGEQYF
TRBV7-7,TRBJ2-4,TRBD1,NA,TGTGCTAGCAGCCAAGACAGGGGAGACATTCAGTACTTC,CASSQDRGDIQYF
TRBV21-1,TRBJ1-5,NA,NA,TGTGCCAGCAGCAACTCCGGGACAGGGAAAAAGAATCAGCCCCAGCATTTT,CASSNSGTGKKNQPQHF
TRBV10-3,TRBJ2-7,TRBD2,NA,TGTGCCATCAGTGAGCCTGTAGCGGGGGTGGAGTACTTC,CAISEPVAGVEYF
TRBV5-3,TRBJ2-4,TRBD1,NA,TGTGCCAGAAGCTTGGTCGTGGCAGGGGGCTTCACCCTAGCCAAAAACATTCAGTACTTC,CARSLVVAGGFTLAKNIQYF
TRBV5-1,TRBJ2-7,NA,NA,TGCGCCAGCAGCTTGGACGGGGGTAGCTATGACGAGCAGTACTTC,CASSLDGGSYDEQYF
TRBV19,TRBJ1-2,TRBD1,NA,TGTGCCAGTAGTATTGGGTTCCGACAGGGATACGCAAACTATGGCTACACCTTC,CASSIGFRQGYANYGYTF
TRBV2,TRBJ2-7,TRBD2,NA,TGTGCCAGGGAAAGCGGGGAAGACTACGAGCAGTACTTC,CARESGEDYEQYF
TRBV7-8,TRBJ2-7,NA,NA,TGTGCCAGCAGCTTAAGCTACGAGCAGTACTTC,CASSLSYEQYF
TRBV2,TRBJ1-6,TRBD1,medium-sized,TGTGCCAGCAGACAGGGGGCGGAATCACCCCTCCACTTT,CASRQGAESPLHF
TRBV7-6,TRBJ1-6,TRBD1,NA,TGTGCCAGCAGCGACAGGGCGGCCTATAATTCACCCCTCCACTTT,CASSDRAAYNSPLHF
TRBV15,TRBJ1-2,TRBD1,NA,TGTGCCACCAGCAGAGAGTCAGGGGGTGGCTATGGCTACACCTTC,CATSRESGGGYGYTF
TRBV10-3,TRBJ1-1,TRBD1,NA,TGTGCCATCAGCGCGGGACAGAAGAACACTGAAGCTTTCTTT,CAISAGQKNTEAFF
TRBV5-6,TRBJ1-4,NA,NA,TGTGCCAGCAGCTTGGGGACAGCCAATGAAAAACTGTTTTTT,CASSLGTANEKLFF
TRBV7-9,TRBJ1-1,NA,NA,TGTGCCAGCAGTCGCGGAAACACTGAAGCTTTCTTT,CASSRGNTEAFF
TRBV19,TRBJ2-5,NA,NA,TGTGCCAGTAGTAGCCGGGGGGCTCCGGGCTCCGGAGGGACCCAGTACTTC,CASSSRGAPGSGGTQYF
TRBV7-3,TRBJ2-7,NA,NA,TGTGCCAGCAGCGAACAGAATGCCTACGAGCAGTACTTC,CASSEQNAYEQYF
TRBV7-6,TRBJ2-7,TRBD1,NA,TGTGCCAGCAGGTGGGGGACAGGGGGCTACGAGCAGTACTTC,CASRWGTGGYEQYF
TRBV28,TRBJ1-2,NA,NA,TGTGCCAGCAGTTTCAGGGGCTATGGCTACACCTTC,CASSFRGYGYTF
TRBV11-2,TRBJ2-3,NA,NA,TGTGCCAGCAGCTCCCGGGACGGGAGCACAGATACGCAGTATTTT,CASSSRDGSTDTQYF
TRBV5-4,TRBJ2-1,NA,NA,TGTGCCAGCAGCTTGGGCGACCTCAATGAGCAGTTCTTC,CASSLGDLNEQFF
TRBV9,TRBJ2-5,TRBD2,NA,TGTGCCAGCAGCGTATCTACTACAACTAGCGGGGGGCAAGAGACCCAGTACTTC,CASSVSTTTSGGQETQYF
TRBV27,TRBJ2-7,NA,NA,TGTGCCAGCGGATCCCGGAAGGGTCGCGAGCAGTACTTC,CASGSRKGREQYF
TRBV7-2,TRBJ2-1,NA,NA,TGTGCCAGCAGCTTAGATCGGGGCCGGTTCTTC,CASSLDRGRFF
TRBV7-9,TRBJ2-5,NA,NA,TGTGCCAGCAGCGAAACCTCTACAGGGAGCGGGGAGACCCAGTACTTC,CASSETSTGSGETQYF
TRBV9,TRBJ2-1,NA,NA,TGTGCCAGCAGCCCCAGGAACCGAAATGAGCAGTTCTTC,CASSPRNRNEQFF
TRBV29-1,TRBJ2-1,NA,NA,TGCAGCGTTATGGACAGCAAATACAATGAGCAGTTCTTC,CSVMDSKYNEQFF
TRBV9,TRBJ1-1,NA,medium-sized,TGTGCCAGCAGCGTAGCTTACAGAGGAACTGAAGCTTTCTTT,CASSVAYRGTEAFF
TRBV7-9,TRBJ1-1,NA,once,TGTGCCAGCAGCTTAGGGCCGTCTGAAGCTTTCTTT,CASSLGPSEAFF
TRBV4-3,TRBJ1-6,TRBD1,NA,TGCGCCAGCAGCTCCGGGACAGGGTTTTCACCCCTCCACTTT,CASSSGTGFSPLHF
TRBV7-2,TRBJ2-7,NA,NA,TGTGCCAGCAGCTTAAGCTTGTCGCGGGGCTCCTACGAGCAGTACTTC,CASSLSLSRGSYEQYF
TRBV30,TRBJ1-1,NA,NA,TGTGCCTGGAGTGTACAGATTGAAGCTTTCTTT,CAWSVQIEAFF
TRBV7-9,TRBJ2-7,NA,NA,TGTGCCAGCAGCATGGGCAGGGGTATCCCTCCCTACGAGCAGTACTTC,CASSMGRGIPPYEQYF
TRBV19,TRBJ2-3,TRBD1,NA,TGTGCCAGTAGTATTTGGACAGGGCGTACAGATACGCAGTATTTT,CASSIWTGRTDTQYF
TRBV6-6,TRBJ1-5,NA,NA,TGTGCCAGCAGGGGGACAATAGGTAATCAGCCCCAGCATTTT,CASRGTIGNQPQHF
TRBV5-6,TRBJ2-2,TRBD1,NA,TGTGCCAGCAGTGTTGCCGGGACAGGGGGCACCGGGGAGCTGTTTTTT,CASSVAGTGGTGELFF
TRBV9,TRBJ1-1,NA,NA,TGTGCCAGCAGCGCCGGGGGGGTGTCAAACACTGAAGCTTTCTTT,CASSAGGVSNTEAFF
TRBV11-2,TRBJ1-1,NA,NA,TGTGCCAGCAGCGTCCACCCTGAAGCTTTCTTT,CASSVHPEAFF